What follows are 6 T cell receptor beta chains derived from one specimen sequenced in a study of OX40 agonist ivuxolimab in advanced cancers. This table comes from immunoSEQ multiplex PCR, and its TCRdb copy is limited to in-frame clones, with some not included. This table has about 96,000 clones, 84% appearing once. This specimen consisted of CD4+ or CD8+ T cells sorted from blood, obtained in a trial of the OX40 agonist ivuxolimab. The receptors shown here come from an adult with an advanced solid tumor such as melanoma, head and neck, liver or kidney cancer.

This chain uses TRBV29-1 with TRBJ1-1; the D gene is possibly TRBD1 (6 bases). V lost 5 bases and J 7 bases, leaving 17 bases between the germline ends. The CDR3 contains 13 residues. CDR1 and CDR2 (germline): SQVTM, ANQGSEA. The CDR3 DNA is TGCAGCGTTACCCCAACAGGGTTCGGTGAAGCTTTCTTT. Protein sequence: CSVTPTGFGEAFF.

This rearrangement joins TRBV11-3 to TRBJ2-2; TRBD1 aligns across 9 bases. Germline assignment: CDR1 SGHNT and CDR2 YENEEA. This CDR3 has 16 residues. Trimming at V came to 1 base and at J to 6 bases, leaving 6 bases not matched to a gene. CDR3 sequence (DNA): TGTGCCAGCAGCTTAGTGGGACAGGGAGGCGCCGGGGAGCTGTTTTTT. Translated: CASSLVGQGGAGELFF.

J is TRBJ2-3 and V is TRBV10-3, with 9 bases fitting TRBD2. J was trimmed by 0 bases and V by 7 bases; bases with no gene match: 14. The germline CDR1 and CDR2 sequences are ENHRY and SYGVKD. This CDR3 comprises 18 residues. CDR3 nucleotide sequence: TGTGCCATCACCCGGGGGCTAGCGGGAACGTCTAGCACAGATACGCAGTATTTT. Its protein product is CAITRGLAGTSSTDTQYF.

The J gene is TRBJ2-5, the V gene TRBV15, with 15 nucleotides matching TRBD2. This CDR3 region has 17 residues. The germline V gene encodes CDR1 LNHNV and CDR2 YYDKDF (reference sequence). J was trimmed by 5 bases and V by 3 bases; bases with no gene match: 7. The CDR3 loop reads CATSSRTSGRAGETQYF. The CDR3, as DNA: TGTGCCACCAGCAGTCGGACTAGCGGGAGGGCCGGGGAGACCCAGTACTTC. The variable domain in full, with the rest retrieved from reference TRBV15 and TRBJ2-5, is DAMVIQNPRYQVTQFGKPVTLSCSQTLNHNVMYWYQQKSSQAPKLLFHYYDKDFNNEADTPDNFQSRRPNTSFCFLDIRSPGLGDTAMYLCATSSRTSGRAGETQYFGPGTRLLVL.

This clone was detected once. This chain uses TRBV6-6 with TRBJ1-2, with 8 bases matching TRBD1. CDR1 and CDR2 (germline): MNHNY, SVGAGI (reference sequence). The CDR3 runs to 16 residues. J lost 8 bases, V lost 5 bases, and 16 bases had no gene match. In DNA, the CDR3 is TGTGCCAGCAGTACCCCGCCCGGACAGGGAGGCCTAGGCTACACCTTC. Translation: CASSTPPGQGGLGYTF.

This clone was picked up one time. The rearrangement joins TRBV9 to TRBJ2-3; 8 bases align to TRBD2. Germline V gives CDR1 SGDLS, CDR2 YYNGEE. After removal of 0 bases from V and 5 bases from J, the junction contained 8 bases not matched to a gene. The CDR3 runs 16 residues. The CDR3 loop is CASSVGPAGDGDTQYF. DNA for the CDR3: TGTGCCAGCAGCGTAGGCCCAGCGGGGGACGGAGATACGCAGTATTTT. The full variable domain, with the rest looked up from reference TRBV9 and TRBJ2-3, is DSGVTQTPKHLITATGQRVTLRCSPRSGDLSVYWYQQSLDQGLQFLIQYYNGEERAKGNILERFSAQQFPDLHSELNLSSLELGDSALYFCASSVGPAGDGDTQYFGPGTRLTVL.